The next 27 T cell receptor beta chains were all read from a single sample in a study of blood T cell repertoires in COVID-19. Here immunoSEQ multiplex PCR was the method, and the copy in TCRdb shows in-frame clones only, minus some. The table records 150,000 to 200,000 clones, around nine tenths of them present only once. The sample comprised peripheral blood. The receptors here all came from a woman between 65 and 79 years old with COVID-19, enrolled during active disease.

V gene TRBV5-1 combines with J gene TRBJ2-1, with TRBD2 matching 7 bases. There are 15 residues in the CDR3. J was trimmed by 6 bases and V by 2 bases; bases with no gene match: 8. Germline V gives CDR1 SGHRS, CDR2 YFSETQ. CDR3 nucleotide sequence: TGCGCCAGCAGCTTCGGTACGGGAGGAGGCAATGAGCAGTTCTTC. Its protein is CASSFGTGGGNEQFF.

V is TRBV21-1 and J is TRBJ2-3; TRBD2, the D gene given by the table, was not confirmed from the DNA. TRBV21-1 is termed a pseudogene. The CDR3 spans 16 residues. In DNA form, the CDR3 reads TGTGCCAGCAGCAATTCTTCGGGAGTAGGTGCAGATACGCAGTATTTT. Protein sequence: CASSNSSGVGADTQYF.

This chain connects TRBV18 to TRBJ2-5, with TRBD2 matching 7 bases. In germline, CDR1 is KGHSH, CDR2 LQKENI. The CDR3 length is 15 residues. The V segment lost 0 bases and the J segment 2 bases; nucleotides outside the gene matches: 3. The CDR3: CASSPPRTRQETQYF. CDR3 nucleotides: TGTGCCAGCTCACCACCTAGGACTAGACAAGAGACCCAGTACTTC. Based on the CDR3 plus reference TRBV18 and TRBJ2-5, the full variable domain is NAGVMQNPRHLVRRRGQEARLRCSPMKGHSHVYWYRQLPEEGLKFMVYLQKENIIDESGMPKERFSAEFPKEGPSILRIQQVVRGDSAAYFCASSPPRTRQETQYFGPGTRLLVL.

The genes are TRBV27 and TRBJ2-6; D is unclear. Germline values: CDR1 MNHEY, CDR2 SMNVEV (reference sequence). Trimming removed 4 bases from V and 0 bases from J, with 10 bases in between. This CDR3 has 16 amino acids. CDR3 DNA: TGTGCCAGCAGTTGGCAGGTGAGCTCTGGGGCCAACGTCCTGACTTTC. This gives the protein CASSWQVSSGANVLTF.

The chain couples TRBV28 to TRBJ2-4, with D maybe TRBD1 (5 bases). The CDR3 runs to 16 residues. V lost 4 bases and J lost 2, with 15 bases in between. Germline values: CDR1 MDHEN, CDR2 SYDVKM. The CDR3 DNA reads as TGTGCCAGCAGTTCAGCTCAGCAGGGTCCCAAAAACATTCAGTACTTC. Its protein is CASSSAQQGPKNIQYF.

V is TRBV6-6 and J is TRBJ1-3; TRBD1 might be the D (6 bases). Germline V gene data show CDR1 as MNHNY and CDR2 as SVGAGI (reference sequence). The CDR3 is made up of 16 amino acids. V dropped 0 bases and J dropped 0 bases, with 9 bases sitting between them. In DNA, the CDR3 is TGTGCCAGCAGTTACTCTGACAGGATCTCTGGAAACACCATATATTTT. Translating it yields CASSYSDRISGNTIYF.

This clone has more than one count but fewer than ten. V and J are TRBV5-1 and TRBJ2-5, with D tentatively TRBD2 (5 bases). Trimming stripped 0 bases from V and 4 bases from J, with 13 bases between. The CDR3 covers 15 residues. From germline, CDR1 is SGHRS and CDR2 YFSETQ. In nucleotides, the CDR3 is TGCGCCAGCAGCTTGGGGGAGAGAACCGGAGAGACCCAGTACTTC. This sequence encodes CASSLGERTGETQYF.

The chain couples TRBV10-3 to TRBJ1-1; 7 bases agree with TRBD1. Per the germline V gene, CDR1 is ENHRY and CDR2 is SYGVKD. J gave up 7 bases and V 9 bases, and 14 bases lay outside the gene matches. The length of the CDR3 is 14 residues. The CDR3 bases are TGTGCCATTTCCACGGGACAGACTTCTTTTGAAGCTTTCTTT. Protein sequence: CAISTGQTSFEAFF.

This chain joins TRBV21-1 and TRBJ1-5. TRBV21-1 has pseudogene status. The CDR3 totals 15 residues. The chain's CDR3 is CASSKNPPLTQPQHF. In DNA form, the CDR3 reads TGTGCCAGCAGCAAAAATCCGCCACTAACTCAGCCCCAGCATTTT.

This chain uses TRBV5-1 with TRBJ2-1; TRBD2 agrees at 7 bases. Germline CDR1 and CDR2: SGHRS and YFSETQ. This CDR3 comprises 13 residues. The V segment lost 8 bases and the J segment 13 bases; nucleotides outside the gene matches: 15. CDR3 region: CASRTGTMPLQFF. CDR3 nucleotides: TGCGCCAGTAGAACCGGGACTATGCCACTTCAGTTCTTC.

This clone appeared a few times. The J gene is TRBJ2-7, the V gene TRBV5-1, with TRBD1 identical over 10 bases. V was clipped by 4 bases and J by 3 bases; unmatched bases: 7. Germline CDR1 and CDR2: SGHRS and YFSETQ. The CDR3 covers 15 residues. CDR3 DNA sequence: TGCGCCAGCAGCCGGACGGGACAGGGGTACTACGAGCAGTACTTC. It yields the protein CASSRTGQGYYEQYF.

The rearrangement joins TRBV30 to TRBJ1-1; 9 bases map to TRBD1. Germline CDR1 is GTSNPN and CDR2 is SVGIG (reference sequence). This CDR3 has 12 residues. Trimming removed 3 bases from V and 4 bases from J; junction bases left unmatched: 0. CDR3 residues: CAWRTGGTEAFF. CDR3 nucleotides: TGTGCCTGGAGGACAGGGGGCACTGAAGCTTTCTTT.

This chain links TRBV19 with TRBJ1-5, with D unresolved. V gave up 4 bases and J gave up 0 bases, with 13 bases separating them. Germline V gives CDR1 LNHDA, CDR2 SQIVND (reference sequence). CDR3 length: 16 residues. CDR3 DNA sequence: TGTGCCAGTAGTACCCGGGAAGCCCATAGCAATCAGCCCCAGCATTTT. Its protein product is CASSTREAHSNQPQHF.

V and J are TRBV6-1 and TRBJ2-7, with TRBD2 identical over 7 bases. The J segment lost 3 bases and the V segment lost 0 bases, leaving 5 bases of the junction unmatched. The CDR3 totals 15 residues. In germline, CDR1 is MNHNS, CDR2 SASEGT. CDR3 loop: CASSEAWTGGYEQYF. The CDR3 DNA follows: TGTGCCAGCAGTGAAGCGTGGACGGGAGGCTACGAGCAGTACTTC.

The J gene is TRBJ2-7, the V gene TRBV5-6; no definite D call. Trimming removed 0 bases at V and 3 bases at J, with 7 bases between. The CDR3 sequence is 13 residues long. Germline V gene data show CDR1 as SGHDT and CDR2 as YYEEEE. The CDR3 region has the DNA TGTGCCAGCAGCTTGGTCGGGTACTACGAGCAGTACTTC. Translated, it gives CASSLVGYYEQYF.

V gene TRBV3-1 (or the pseudogene TRBV3-2) combines with J gene TRBJ1-5; no clear D. The V gene lost 3 bases and the J gene lost 1 base, with 4 bases spanning the gap. Germline CDR1 is LGHDT and CDR2 is YNNKEL (reference sequence). This CDR3 has 13 amino acids. The CDR3 nucleotides are TGTGCCAGCAGCCATATCAGCAATCAGCCCCAGCATTTT. Translating gives CASSHISNQPQHF.

The chain recombines TRBV28 with TRBJ1-2, with 7 bases lining up with TRBD1. This CDR3 has 12 amino acids. The V and J ends lost 3 bases and 5 bases, in that order; junction bases with no gene match: 0. Germline-derived CDR1 and CDR2 are MDHEN and SYDVKM. CDR3 sequence (DNA): TGTGCCAGCAGTTTGGGACAGTATGGCTACACCTTC. Its translation is CASSLGQYGYTF.

This chain uses TRBV6-5 with TRBJ2-7, with 13 positions matching TRBD2. From germline, CDR1 is MNHEY and CDR2 SVGAGI. CDR3 length equals 13 residues. V gave up 11 bases and J gave up 7 bases; unmatched junction bases: 8. The CDR3 loop reads CAGGLAGVEEQYF. The DNA for the CDR3 is TGTGCCGGCGGACTAGCGGGAGTTGAAGAGCAGTACTTC.

This clone has just one count. The J gene is TRBJ2-7, the V gene TRBV2; 7 nucleotides line up with TRBD1. Germline CDR1 reads SNHLY; CDR2 reads FYNNEI. The CDR3 totals 14 residues. V was clipped by 7 bases and J by 6 bases; unmatched bases: 12. Here the CDR3 reads CASTLTGNRLEQYF. Written as DNA, the CDR3 is TGTGCCAGCACCTTGACAGGGAACCGCCTCGAGCAGTACTTC.

The sample holds a few counts of this clone. The chain recombines TRBV5-8 with TRBJ1-2, with 10 bases that match TRBD1. Germline CDR1 reads SGHTS; CDR2 reads YDEGEE. V shed 4 bases and J 4 bases; nucleotides not matched to a gene: 4. CDR3 length equals 14 residues. CDR3 nucleotides: TGTGCCAGCAGCACCGGGACAGGGGTCTATGGCTACACCTTC. It is translated as CASSTGTGVYGYTF.

The chain links TRBV11-3 to TRBJ2-1; 7 positions agree with TRBD2. Germline CDR1 and CDR2: SGHNT and YENEEA. The CDR3 has 14 residues. J lost 6 bases, V lost 2 bases, and 4 bases had no gene match. The DNA of the CDR3 is TGTGCCAGCAGCTTATTTGGCGGGGGCAATGAGCAGTTCTTC. Translation gives CASSLFGGGNEQFF.

In this sample, this clone turned up a few times. The chain joins TRBV10-3 to TRBJ2-1, with 12 positions matching TRBD2. The CDR3 covers 16 residues. V lost 4 bases, J lost 7 bases, and 8 bases stayed unmatched. In germline, CDR1 is ENHRY, CDR2 SYGVKD. CDR3 bases: TGTGCCATCAGTGGGACTAGCGGGATGTCCTCGAATGAGCAGTTCTTC. This encodes CAISGTSGMSSNEQFF.

The chain recombines TRBV23-1 with TRBJ2-7; D not resolved. TRBV23-1 is annotated as an ORF whose role is uncertain. Deletions cut 3 bases from V and 3 bases from J, with 6 bases between. The CDR3 has 12 amino acids. The CDR3, as DNA: TGCGCCAGCAGTCACAGGTTCTACGAGCAGTACTTC. As protein: CASSHRFYEQYF.

This clone was seen more than once but under ten times. The rearrangement links TRBV11-3 to TRBJ1-1, with D perhaps matching TRBD1 (6 bases). This CDR3 spans 14 amino acids. The germline gives CDR1 SGHNT, CDR2 YENEEA. Trimming left V 5 bases short and J 1 base short, with 11 bases between. CDR3 DNA sequence: TGTGCCAGCAGCAAACAACAGGGGAACACTGAAGCTTTCTTT. This translates into CASSKQQGNTEAFF.

This clone has just one count. J is TRBJ2-7 and V is TRBV19, with 10 positions matching TRBD1. The V and J ends lost 5 bases and 4 bases, in that order; junction bases with no gene match: 5. Germline CDR1 is LNHDA and CDR2 is SQIVND (reference sequence). This CDR3 region has 14 residues. The CDR3 region is CASSVTGGEYEQYF. Here the CDR3 DNA reads TGTGCCAGTAGTGTGACAGGGGGCGAGTACGAGCAGTACTTC.

The V call is TRBV7-9, the J call TRBJ2-7, with unresolved D. The CDR3 has 15 residues. V was trimmed by 2 bases and J by 0 bases, leaving 11 bases between them. Germline CDR1 and CDR2: SEHNR and FQNEAQ (reference sequence). This chain's CDR3 is CASSLTETNSYEQYF. CDR3 DNA: TGTGCCAGCAGCTTAACAGAAACAAACTCCTACGAGCAGTACTTC.

This chain uses TRBV10-3 with TRBJ2-7; a weak D match, TRBD1 (6 bases). Germline-derived CDR1 and CDR2 are ENHRY and SYGVKD. V was shortened by 3 bases and J by 2 bases, with 17 bases between the two germline ends. The CDR3 runs to 16 residues. The CDR3 nucleotides read TGTGCCATCAGTGAAGTAACGACAGGCCCCCCCTACGAGCAGTACTTC. Amino acid sequence: CAISEVTTGPPYEQYF.